The TCR beta chain under discussion was sequenced for a study of PD-L1 blockade in urothelial cancer. As for the study in general: Median T cell yield per blood sample was 120,000 to 150,000 cells.

The protocol was immunoSEQ multiplex PCR, while the TCRdb copy is restricted to in-frame clones and leaves out a portion. The table has about 100,000 clones, about nine tenths seen once. This TCR was recovered from an elderly woman with urothelial cancer. Specimen: PBMCs, collected around atezolizumab (anti-PD-L1) treatment.

CDR3 nucleotides: TGTGCCAGCAGCTTAGTTAGGGGGGGGACTTCCTACAATGAGCAGTTCTTC. Its translation: CASSLVRGGTSYNEQFF. The chain links TRBV7-2 to TRBJ2-1; possibly TRBD2 for D (7 bases). CDR3 length: 17 amino acids. Germline loops: CDR1 SGHTA, CDR2 FQGNSA. V was shortened by 1 base and J by 1 base, with 14 bases between the two germline ends.